Following are 18 T cell receptor beta chains from one sample sequenced in a study of blood T cell repertoires in COVID-19 (dated by TCRdb to about 2020). The library was made by the immunoSEQ multiplex PCR assay. In TCRdb, the immuneACCESS table is reduced to in-frame sequences with V and J assigned. These tables do not hold every clone; where another copy was compared, an unresolved V gene accounts for under half, and the others remain unexplained. This sample comprises tens of thousands of clones, around 83% of them detected only once. Jointly, the top ten make up about 5.2% of the sample. Sequencing input: peripheral blood. Receptor source: a human donor in a cohort sampled during active COVID-19.

J is TRBJ2-7 and V is TRBV19, with D tentatively TRBD1 (5 bases). The ends were cut back, 4 bases at V and 2 bases at J, with 18 bases in the middle. CDR1 is LNHDA, CDR2 SQIVND, per germline (reference sequence). This CDR3 is built from 16 residues. The CDR3 DNA sequence: TGTGCCAGTAGTAGGGGCAGCATGGGCTCCCCCTACGAGCAGTACTTC. Its protein is CASSRGSMGSPYEQYF. Filled out from reference TRBV19 and TRBJ2-7, the complete variable domain reads DGGITQSPKYLFRKEGQNVTLSCEQNLNHDAMYWYRQDPGQGLRLIYYSQIVNDFQKGDIAEGYSVSREKKESFPLTVTSAQKNPTAFYLCASSRGSMGSPYEQYFGPGTRLTVT.

The chain recombines TRBV3-1 (or the pseudogene TRBV3-2) with TRBJ1-6; possibly TRBD1 for D (6 bases). The germline V gene encodes CDR1 LGHDT and CDR2 YNNKEL (reference sequence). The V and J ends lost 2 bases and 8 bases respectively, with 10 bases between them. The CDR3 is 14 residues long. The CDR3 is CASSQYRTDSPLHF. The DNA for the CDR3 is TGTGCCAGCAGCCAATATCGGACAGATTCACCCCTCCACTTT.

This clone showed up just once. The chain employs TRBV19 and TRBJ1-6; possibly TRBD1 for D (6 bases). The V and J ends lost 5 bases and 7 bases respectively, with 9 bases between them. Germline-derived CDR1 and CDR2 are LNHDA and SQIVND (reference sequence). This CDR3 is 13 amino acids long. The CDR3: CASSYRENSPLHF. CDR3 nucleotides: TGTGCCAGTAGTTACAGGGAGAATTCACCCCTCCACTTT. Using reference TRBV19 and TRBJ1-6 for the parts outside the CDR3, the full variable domain is DGGITQSPKYLFRKEGQNVTLSCEQNLNHDAMYWYRQDPGQGLRLIYYSQIVNDFQKGDIAEGYSVSREKKESFPLTVTSAQKNPTAFYLCASSYRENSPLHFGNGTRLTVT.

Only one count was recorded for this clone. The chain combines TRBV6-6 with TRBJ2-3, with 9 nucleotides matching TRBD2. This CDR3 contains 16 residues. V was clipped by 4 bases and J by 5 bases; unmatched bases: 10. CDR1 is MNHNY and CDR2 is SVGAGI in the germline V gene (reference sequence). The CDR3 DNA follows: TGTGCCAGCAGTTCTACGACTAGCGGTAGTGGAGATACGCAGTATTTT. Its translation: CASSSTTSGSGDTQYF.

This clone was found a few times. J is TRBJ2-1 and V is TRBV9, with TRBD1 matching 7 bases. Losses at the gene ends were 0 bases for V and 3 bases for J; bases not matched to a gene: 3. The CDR3 contains 15 residues. Germline-derived CDR1 and CDR2 are SGDLS and YYNGEE. This CDR3 reads CASSVEGTVYNEQFF. CDR3 nucleotide sequence: TGTGCCAGCAGCGTAGAAGGGACAGTCTACAATGAGCAGTTCTTC.

The J gene is TRBJ2-7, the V gene TRBV6-5; 7 bases align to TRBD2. Germline-derived CDR1 and CDR2 are MNHEY and SVGAGI. The V and J ends lost 2 bases and 1 base, in that order; junction bases with no gene match: 5. This CDR3 has 15 residues. CDR3 protein: CASSYERGMSYEQYF. DNA of the CDR3: TGTGCCAGCAGTTACGAGCGGGGTATGTCCTACGAGCAGTACTTC.

This clone was observed at least ten times. The V gene is TRBV6-6, the J gene TRBJ1-6, with D hard to call. The V gene lost 6 bases and the J gene lost 7 bases, with 10 bases spanning the gap. This CDR3 contains 13 residues. The V gene's germline CDR1 is MNHNY and CDR2 SVGAGI (reference sequence). CDR3 loop: CASSLGGNSPLHF. DNA of the CDR3: TGTGCCAGCAGCCTAGGCGGAAATTCACCCCTCCACTTT.

V and J are TRBV18 and TRBJ2-7, with 8 bases identical to TRBD1. The CDR3 has 15 residues. Losses at the gene ends were 2 bases for V and 4 bases for J; bases not matched to a gene: 7. Germline values: CDR1 KGHSH, CDR2 LQKENI. CDR3 sequence: CASSPTGTGGYEQYF. The CDR3 coding sequence is TGTGCCAGCTCACCAACCGGGACAGGAGGATACGAGCAGTACTTC.

The chain is built from TRBV4-1 and TRBJ1-6; a weak D match, TRBD1 (5 bases). Trimming cost V 0 bases and J 6 bases, with 18 bases left between them. The length of the CDR3 is 18 residues. Germline CDR1 reads MGHRA; CDR2 reads YSYEKL. CDR3 DNA: TGCGCCAGCAGCCAAGATCGGGGAGGGGCGCGGATTAATTCACCCCTCCACTTT. Residues: CASSQDRGGARINSPLHF.

This clone was recorded at least ten times. The chain recombines TRBV6-5 with TRBJ2-7; 7 nucleotides match TRBD2. Germline-derived CDR1 and CDR2 are MNHEY and SVGAGI. The trim removed 11 bases at V and 5 bases at J, leaving 12 bases unmatched. The CDR3 totals 13 residues. In nucleotides, the CDR3 is TGTGCCCCACCGTTGCGGGGGTCCCACGAGCAGTACTTC. The encoded protein is CAPPLRGSHEQYF.

The chain recombines TRBV1 with TRBJ2-7; the table names TRBD1, a call not compared with the DNA. TRBV1 is a known pseudogene. This CDR3 has 14 amino acids. CDR3 amino acids: CTSSYPRDYHEQYF. CDR3 DNA: TGCACCAGCAGCTATCCCAGGGATTACCACGAGCAGTACTTC.

This clone was found a few times. CDR3 protein: CAWSRGAEGEQYF. The DNA of the CDR3 is TGTGCCTGGAGTCGGGGGGCTGAGGGCGAGCAGTACTTC. This chain uses TRBV30 with TRBJ2-7, with D perhaps TRBD2 (7 bases). There are 13 residues in the CDR3. Trimming shortened V by 2 bases and J by 6 bases, and 14 bases separated the two germline ends. CDR1 is GTSNPN, CDR2 SVGIG, per germline (reference sequence).

On this clone: An end of the junction does not agree with germline; a read error may underlie this. The gene calls are TRBV27 and TRBJ1-6; 7 bases map to TRBD1. Germline V gene data show CDR1 as MNHEY and CDR2 as SMNVEV (reference sequence). CDR3 length: 14 amino acids. The CDR3 nucleotides are TGTGCCAGCAGATACGGGACAGTTAATTCACCCCTTCACTTT. This gives the protein CASRYGTVNSPLHF.

The table lists this clone with a few counts. This chain uses TRBV20-1 with TRBJ2-5; TRBD2 agrees at 10 bases. The V and J ends lost 3 bases and 1 base, in that order; junction bases with no gene match: 8. The CDR3 length is 16 residues. Germline V gene data show CDR1 as DFQATT and CDR2 as SNEGSKA (reference sequence). The CDR3: CSASPVGLAAQETQYF. Written as DNA, the CDR3 is TGCAGTGCTAGTCCCGTAGGACTAGCGGCCCAAGAGACCCAGTACTTC.

V gene TRBV2 combines with J gene TRBJ2-3; D is uncertain. V lost 6 bases and J lost 5, with 9 bases in between. The length of the CDR3 is 12 residues. Germline V gives CDR1 SNHLY, CDR2 FYNNEI. The chain's CDR3 is CASRFTGDTQYF. The CDR3, as DNA: TGTGCCAGCAGATTTACTGGAGATACGCAGTATTTT.

This chain uses TRBV5-1 with TRBJ1-1; maybe TRBD1 (5 bases). Germline values: CDR1 SGHRS, CDR2 YFSETQ. V was clipped by 7 bases and J by 1 base, with 17 bases between them. The CDR3 covers 15 residues. DNA of the CDR3: TGCGCCAGCGCAGCCCGGGGGGGGTCGAACACTGAAGCTTTCTTT. Translated, it gives CASAARGGSNTEAFF.

The chain employs TRBV11-2 and TRBJ1-4, with D unresolved. CDR1 is SGHAT, CDR2 FQNNGV, per germline. This CDR3 has 14 amino acids. V dropped 6 bases and J dropped 0 bases, with 8 bases sitting between them. The CDR3 reads CASRPGTTNEKLFF. In DNA form, the CDR3 reads TGTGCCAGCAGGCCAGGCACAACTAATGAAAAACTGTTTTTT.

The chain carries TRBV29-1 and TRBJ1-3, with 9 nucleotides matching TRBD1. Germline V gives CDR1 SQVTM, CDR2 ANQGSEA. The CDR3 is made up of 14 amino acids. V trimming: 1 base; J trimming: 5 bases; junction bases outside the gene matches: 3. The CDR3 protein is CSVEVQGARNTIYF. The CDR3 nucleotides are TGCAGCGTTGAAGTACAGGGGGCTCGAAACACCATATATTTT.